This T cell receptor (beta chain) was observed in a study of human T cells and chemical hapten exposure. On this clonotype: A much bigger clone sits one base away, suggesting this may be a read error.

Between the trimmed V and J ends, which lost 4 bases and 1 base, there was a span of 13 bases. This CDR3 is 15 amino acids long. CDR1 MDHEN and CDR2 SYDVKM come from the germline V gene. Noted time point: healthy volunteer bleed at 2 weeks. Whole blood, unfractionated, served as the material for total RNA extraction. Each cDNA molecule in the library carried unique molecular identifiers. TCRdb processed the RACE reads anew with MiXCR; each CDR3 protein has one entry. Of about 130,000 distinct CDR3 sequences listed, roughly 9% are singletons. The sequence was collected from a male donor in good health. Some clones in this sample may be carry-over from other donors' samples. Sequenced input: whole blood. The rearrangement links TRBV28 to TRBJ1-2, with a possible D match to TRBD1 (5 bases). The CDR3 here is CASSSTVQVNYGYTF. CDR3 coding DNA: TGTGCCAGCAGTTCCACAGTACAGGTTAACTATGGCTACACCTTC.